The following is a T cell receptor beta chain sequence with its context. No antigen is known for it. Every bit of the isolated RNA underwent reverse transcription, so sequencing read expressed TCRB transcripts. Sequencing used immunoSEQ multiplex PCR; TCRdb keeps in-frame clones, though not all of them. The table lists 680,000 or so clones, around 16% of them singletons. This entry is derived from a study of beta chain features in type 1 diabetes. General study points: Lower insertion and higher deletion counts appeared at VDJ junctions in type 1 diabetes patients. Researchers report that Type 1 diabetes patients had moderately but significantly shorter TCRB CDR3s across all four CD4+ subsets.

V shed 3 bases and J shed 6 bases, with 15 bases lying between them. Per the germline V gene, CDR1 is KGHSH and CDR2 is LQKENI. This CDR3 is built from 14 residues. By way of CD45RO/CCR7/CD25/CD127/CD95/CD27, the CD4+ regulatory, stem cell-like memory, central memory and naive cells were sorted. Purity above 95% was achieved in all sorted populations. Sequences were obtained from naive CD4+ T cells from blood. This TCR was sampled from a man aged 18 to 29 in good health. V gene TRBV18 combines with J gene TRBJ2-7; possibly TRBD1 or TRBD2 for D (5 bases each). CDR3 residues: CASSPGTLSREQYF. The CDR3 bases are TGTGCCAGCTCACCCGGGACCCTGTCACGCGAGCAGTACTTC.